This TCR beta chain was sequenced for a study of T-cell reconstitution after alpha-beta-depleted transplantation in children. As regards this clonotype: Antigen: not known.

Study observations and caveats: Reports say that about two months after transplant, the alpha-beta T cells came out of several hundred graft clones that had expanded. Most T-cell counts and diversity one year after the transplant came from T cells that were newly produced. The study traced high day-60 TCRbeta diversity in some patients to surviving recipient T cells and thymic progenitors.

The authors prepared the TCRbeta library with unique molecular identifiers. TCRdb re-called the PCR reads with MiXCR, one entry per CDR3 protein. The table records about 460,000 distinct CDR3 sequences, over 9.5% of them present only once. Germline-derived CDR1 and CDR2 are SGHVS and FQNEAQ. Trimming at V came to 0 bases and at J to 6 bases, leaving 2 bases not matched to a gene. There are 14 residues in the CDR3. This specimen was PBMCs, mostly from graft donor cells, taken 180 days after TCRalphabeta/CD19-depleted stem cell transplant. This sequence originates from a female patient aged 2-15 years who had a stem cell transplant for aplastic anemia, so the T cells may come from the graft donor. The rearrangement links TRBV7-8 to TRBJ1-5; 7 bases map to TRBD1. The CDR3 sequence is CASSLATGAQPQHF. The CDR3 region has the DNA TGTGCCAGCAGCTTAGCAACAGGGGCTCAGCCCCAGCATTTT.